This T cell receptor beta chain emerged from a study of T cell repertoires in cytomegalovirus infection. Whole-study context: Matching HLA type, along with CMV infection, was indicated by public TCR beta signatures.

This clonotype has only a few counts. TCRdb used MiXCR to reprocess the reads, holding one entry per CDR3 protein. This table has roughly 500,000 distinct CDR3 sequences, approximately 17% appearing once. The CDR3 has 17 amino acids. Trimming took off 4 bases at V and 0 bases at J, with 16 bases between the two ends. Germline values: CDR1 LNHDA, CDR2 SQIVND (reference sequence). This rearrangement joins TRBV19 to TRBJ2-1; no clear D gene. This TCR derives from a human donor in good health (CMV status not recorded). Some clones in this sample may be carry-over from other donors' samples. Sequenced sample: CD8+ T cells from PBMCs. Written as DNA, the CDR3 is TGTGCCAGTAGTAGCTGGGCAGTGGATAGCTCCTACAATGAGCAGTTCTTC. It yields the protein CASSSWAVDSSYNEQFF.